This paragraph reports one T cell receptor beta chain. As yet, its antigen is unknown. Sequencing was performed with immunoSEQ multiplex PCR; in TCRdb, only in-frame clones are kept and a portion is missing. The sample gives over 110,000 clones, just under 95% of which show up once; over 1.5% is in the top ten. This sample was included in a study of T cell responses to AZD1222 COVID-19 vaccine. About the study: Samples with a second dose at about 4 or about 12 weeks were pooled together. The study's findings and limits: Possibly, clonal diversity was underestimated; donors were largely white British and included more females. Targeting of unmutated variant regions was reportedly seen in nearly half of spike-specific TCRs.

In germline, CDR1 is SGDLS, CDR2 YYNGEE. J gave up 5 bases and V 3 bases, and 9 bases lay outside the gene matches. The CDR3 runs to 17 residues. The sample here was peripheral blood, taken on day 0 of AZD1222 vaccination. The clonotype was recovered from an adult in good health. The chain combines TRBV9 with TRBJ2-2; 11 bases line up with TRBD2. CDR3 in amino acids: CASSAARLAGLTGELFF. CDR3 bases: TGTGCCAGCAGCGCGGCCAGACTAGCGGGGTTAACCGGGGAGCTGTTTTTT.